A single sample is the source of the 23 T cell receptor beta chains below, sequenced in a study of blood T cell repertoires in COVID-19. Profiling relied on immunoSEQ multiplex PCR, and the TCRdb table lists in-frame clones only, not all of them. The sample records about 99,000 clones, 70% to 80% being singletons. Sequenced input: peripheral blood. The receptors here all came from a woman older than 75 with active or convalescent COVID-19.

V gene TRBV29-1 combines with J gene TRBJ1-2, with 9 bases matching TRBD1. The germline V gene encodes CDR1 SQVTM and CDR2 ANQGSEA. The CDR3 is 15 residues long. The DNA for the CDR3 is TGCAGTGTCCCTGGTGGGACAGGGAGGGGGTATGGCTACACCTTC. It specifies CSVPGGTGRGYGYTF.

The chain links TRBV28 to TRBJ2-3, with TRBD2 identical over 11 bases. The CDR3 is 15 amino acids. The germline gives CDR1 MDHEN, CDR2 SYDVKM. The V and J ends lost 8 bases and 4 bases, in that order; junction bases with no gene match: 8. In DNA form, the CDR3 reads TGTGCCAGCGCTTTAGCGGGAGGGCCGTCAGATACGCAGTATTTT. Its translation: CASALAGGPSDTQYF.

The genes are TRBV5-1 and TRBJ2-3; the match to TRBD1 covers 9 bases. The CDR3 loop spans 15 amino acids. V shed 4 bases and J 2 bases; nucleotides not matched to a gene: 5. The germline V gene encodes CDR1 SGHRS and CDR2 YFSETQ. The DNA of the CDR3 is TGCGCCAGCAGCGCCCGGGACAGGGCCACAGATACGCAGTATTTT. Protein product: CASSARDRATDTQYF.

The CDR3 reads CASSYSWGQGSGYEQYF. Written as DNA, the CDR3 is TGCGCCAGCAGCTACTCCTGGGGACAGGGCTCAGGCTACGAGCAGTACTTC. J is TRBJ2-7 and V is TRBV4-1; TRBD1 matches 9 bases. Germline-derived CDR1 and CDR2 are MGHRA and YSYEKL. The CDR3 loop spans 17 amino acids. J gave up 3 bases and V 5 bases, and 14 bases lay outside the gene matches.

This clone occurred once. This chain connects TRBV5-6 to TRBJ1-2; 11 positions match TRBD1. The germline V gene encodes CDR1 SGHDT and CDR2 YYEEEE. After removal of 6 bases from V and 4 bases from J, the junction contained 11 bases not matched to a gene. This CDR3 is built from 16 residues. The CDR3 nucleotides are TGTGCCAGCATTCCACCGGGACAGGGGGGATCCTATGGCTACACCTTC. Amino acids: CASIPPGQGGSYGYTF. The entire variable domain, with the rest obtained from reference TRBV5-6 and TRBJ1-2, is as follows: DAGVTQSPTHLIKTRGQQVTLRCSPKSGHDTVSWYQQALGQGPQFIFQYYEEEERQRGNFPDRFSGHQFPNYSSELNVNALLLGDSALYLCASIPPGQGGSYGYTFGSGTRLTVV.

The chain uses TRBV2 and TRBJ2-7, with TRBD2 matching over 7 bases. With V trimmed by 6 bases and J by 5 bases, 4 bases remained unmatched. Germline V lookup: CDR1 SNHLY, CDR2 FYNNEI. This CDR3 comprises 12 residues. CDR3 in amino acids: CASRRTSNEQYF. CDR3 coding DNA: TGTGCCAGCAGGAGGACTAGTAACGAGCAGTACTTC.

The V call is TRBV5-1, the J call TRBJ1-4; weak D call: TRBD1 (5 bases). V was pared by 0 bases and J by 2 bases, with 5 bases between. The CDR3 runs 14 residues. CDR1 is SGHRS, CDR2 YFSETQ, per germline. The CDR3 spells CASSLAGTNEKLFF. The CDR3 DNA reads as TGCGCCAGCAGCTTGGCAGGGACTAATGAAAAACTGTTTTTT. Drawing the rest from reference TRBV5-1 and TRBJ1-4, the complete variable domain is KAGVTQTPRYLIKTRGQQVTLSCSPISGHRSVSWYQQTPGQGLQFLFEYFSETQRNKGNFPGRFSGRQFSNSRSEMNVSTLELGDSALYLCASSLAGTNEKLFFGSGTQLSVL.

The chain recombines TRBV27 with TRBJ2-7; perhaps TRBD2 as D (6 bases). With 5 bases removed from V and 1 base from J, the gap between germline ends came to 12 bases. CDR1 is MNHEY and CDR2 is SMNVEV in the germline V gene (reference sequence). The CDR3 covers 14 residues. The CDR3: CASSARGRSYEQYF. DNA of the CDR3: TGTGCCAGCAGTGCCCGGGGGAGGTCCTACGAGCAGTACTTC.

This clone was counted only a few times. This sample includes further DNA sequences coding for the same CDR3. The rearrangement joins TRBV11-2 to TRBJ2-7; D is unclear. V was shortened by 4 bases and J by 4 bases, with 5 bases between the two germline ends. This CDR3 has 11 residues. Germline CDR1 and CDR2: SGHAT and FQNNGV. The CDR3 here is CASSSYYEQYF. CDR3 DNA sequence: TGTGCCAGCAGCTCCTATTACGAGCAGTACTTC.

On this clone: A junction boundary mismatches the germline segment, possibly from a read error. This sequence joins TRBV5-1 and TRBJ2-1; TRBD2 agrees at 8 bases. This CDR3 spans 16 amino acids. Germline CDR1 is SGHRS and CDR2 is YFSETQ. CDR3 in DNA: TGTGCCAGCAGCTTGGAGCTAGCGGGCGGGATCAATGAGCAGTTCTTC. This sequence encodes CASSLELAGGINEQFF.

This sequence joins TRBV5-1 and TRBJ1-1; D not certain. Trimming took off 0 bases at V and 3 bases at J, with 9 bases between the two ends. From germline, CDR1 is SGHRS and CDR2 YFSETQ. This CDR3 contains 14 residues. The chain's CDR3 is CASSLDGLDTEAFF. As DNA, the CDR3 is TGCGCCAGCAGCTTGGACGGACTGGACACTGAAGCTTTCTTT.

The chain uses TRBV7-3 and TRBJ1-1; a possible D gene is TRBD1 (5 bases). Trimming stripped 3 bases from V and 5 bases from J, with 10 bases between. The germline V gene has CDR1 SGHTA and CDR2 FQGTGA. The CDR3 sequence is 13 residues long. CDR3 in amino acids: CASSLGGATEAFF. For the CDR3, the DNA is TGTGCCAGCAGCTTGGGCGGGGCGACTGAAGCTTTCTTT. The full variable domain, rest sourced from reference TRBV7-3 and TRBJ1-1, is GAGVSQTPSNKVTEKGKYVELRCDPISGHTALYWYRQSLGQGPEFLIYFQGTGAADDSGLPNDRFFAVRPEGSVSTLKIQRTERGDSAVYLCASSLGGATEAFFGQGTRLTVV.

DNA for the CDR3: TGTGCCAGCAGCCCCCGGTCCTGGCGGGAGACCCAGTACTTC. Its protein is CASSPRSWRETQYF. This sequence joins TRBV9 and TRBJ2-5, with D hard to call. Germline CDR1 and CDR2: SGDLS and YYNGEE. The CDR3 is made up of 14 amino acids. Trimming stripped 4 bases from V and 5 bases from J, with 15 bases between. The full variable domain, in which reference TRBV9 and TRBJ2-5 provide the parts outside the CDR3, is DSGVTQTPKHLITATGQRVTLRCSPRSGDLSVYWYQQSLDQGLQFLIQYYNGEERAKGNILERFSAQQFPDLHSELNLSSLELGDSALYFCASSPRSWRETQYFGPGTRLLVL.

The CDR3 loop reads CAWSVGAIISNQPQHF. Here the CDR3 DNA reads TGTGCCTGGAGTGTTGGGGCCATTATTAGCAATCAGCCCCAGCATTTT. V usage is TRBV30 and J usage is TRBJ1-5, with a tentative D call TRBD1 (5 bases). The CDR3 runs 16 residues. The germline CDR1 and CDR2 sequences are GTSNPN and SVGIG (reference sequence). V was pared by 0 bases and J by 0 bases, with 12 bases between.

V usage is TRBV2 and J usage is TRBJ2-5; D might be TRBD1 (5 bases). The CDR3 consists of 16 residues. Trimming shortened V by 8 bases and J by 5 bases, and 24 bases separated the two germline ends. Germline CDR1 SNHLY, CDR2 FYNNEI. The CDR3 spells CASGAQNTGVGETQYF. CDR3 coding DNA: TGTGCCAGCGGGGCTCAAAACACTGGGGTGGGGGAGACCCAGTACTTC.

The chain has TRBV12-2 and TRBJ2-7; the table's TRBD1 call for D was not verified on the DNA. TRBV12-2 corresponds to a pseudogene. The CDR3 runs to 17 residues. The CDR3 loop reads CATRPRGNLRISYEQYF. Written as DNA, the CDR3 is TGTGCAACCCGACCCAGGGGGAACTTGCGGATTTCCTACGAGCAGTACTTC.

The V call is TRBV6-1, the J call TRBJ2-3; 11 bases are shared with TRBD2. With 3 bases clipped from V and 4 bases from J, the junction kept 6 bases outside the gene matches. CDR1 and CDR2 (germline): MNHNS, SASEGT. CDR3 length: 16 amino acids. CDR3 region: CASSETSGVGADTQYF. DNA for the CDR3: TGTGCCAGCAGTGAGACTAGCGGGGTGGGGGCAGATACGCAGTATTTT.

The table lists this clone with a count of one. The V and J genes are TRBV19 and TRBJ1-5; D not certain. Per germline, CDR1 LNHDA and CDR2 SQIVND (reference sequence). CDR3 length: 15 residues. Trimming removed 6 bases from V and 2 bases from J, with 14 bases in between. The chain's CDR3 is CASRVSGSRNQPQHF. As DNA, the CDR3 is TGTGCCAGTAGAGTGTCTGGGAGCCGCAATCAGCCCCAGCATTTT.

This chain links TRBV28 with TRBJ2-1; D perhaps matches TRBD2 (6 bases). V lost 6 bases and J 4 bases, leaving 16 bases between the germline ends. CDR1 MDHEN and CDR2 SYDVKM come from the germline V gene. CDR3 size: 15 residues. CDR3 nucleotides: TGTGCCAGCAGCCCGCCCCCTAGCGCGTACAATGAGCAGTTCTTC. Its translation is CASSPPPSAYNEQFF.

The chain uses TRBV7-8 and TRBJ2-2; 9 bases fit TRBD1. J gave up 5 bases and V 5 bases, and 9 bases lay outside the gene matches. The CDR3 has 16 amino acids. CDR1 and CDR2 from the germline V gene are SGHVS and FQNEAQ. CDR3 bases: TGTGCCAGCAGCCGAGGGTTCGGGACAGGGACCGGGGAGCTGTTTTTT. This codes for CASSRGFGTGTGELFF.

The chain combines TRBV5-8 with TRBJ1-5; D remains ambiguous. V dropped 3 bases and J dropped 6 bases, with 10 bases sitting between them. The CDR3 loop spans 13 amino acids. Germline-derived CDR1 and CDR2 are SGHTS and YDEGEE. CDR3 amino acids: CASSSRGVQPQHF. The CDR3 DNA follows: TGTGCCAGCAGCTCCCGGGGAGTTCAGCCCCAGCATTTT.

The CDR3, as DNA: TGTGCCAGCAGCTTAAAGACAGGGGGGAATCAGCCCCAGCATTTT. It encodes CASSLKTGGNQPQHF. V is TRBV7-2 and J is TRBJ1-5, with 9 bases aligning to TRBD1. The junction had 3 bases not matched to a gene; V was cut back by 2 bases and J by 4 bases. Germline values: CDR1 SGHTA, CDR2 FQGNSA. The CDR3 extends over 15 amino acids. The full variable domain, rest sourced from reference TRBV7-2 and TRBJ1-5, is GAGVSQSPSNKVTEKGKDVELRCDPISGHTALYWYRQSLGQGLEFLIYFQGNSAPDKSGLPSDRFSAERTGGSVSTLTIQRTQQEDSAVYLCASSLKTGGNQPQHFGDGTRLSIL.

This clone was counted once. V usage is TRBV28 and J usage is TRBJ2-7; TRBD1 is a possible D gene (5 bases). The CDR3 sequence is 16 residues long. V lost 3 bases and J lost 3, with 18 bases in between. Germline CDR1 and CDR2: MDHEN and SYDVKM. The CDR3 loop is CASSFLPEGRVYEQYF. Written as DNA, the CDR3 is TGTGCCAGCAGTTTTTTACCCGAAGGCAGGGTCTACGAGCAGTACTTC.